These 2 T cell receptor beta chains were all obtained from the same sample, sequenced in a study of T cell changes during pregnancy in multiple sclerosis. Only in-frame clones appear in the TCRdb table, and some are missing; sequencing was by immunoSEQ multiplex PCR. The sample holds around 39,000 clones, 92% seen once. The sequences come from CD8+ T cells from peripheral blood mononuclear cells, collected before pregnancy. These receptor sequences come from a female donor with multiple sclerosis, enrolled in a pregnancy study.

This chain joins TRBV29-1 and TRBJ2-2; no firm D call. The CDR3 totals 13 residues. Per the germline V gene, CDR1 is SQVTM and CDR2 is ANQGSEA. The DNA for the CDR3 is TGCACCCCCCGAGGAGAGAACACCGGGGAGCTGTTTTTT. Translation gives CTPRGENTGELFF.

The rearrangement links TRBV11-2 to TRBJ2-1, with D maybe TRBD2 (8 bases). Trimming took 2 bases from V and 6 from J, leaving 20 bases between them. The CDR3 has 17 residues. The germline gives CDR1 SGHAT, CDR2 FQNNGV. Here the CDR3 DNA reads TGTGCCAGCAGCTTAAGGGGGCGAGTAGCGGGAATCAATGAGCAGTTCTTC. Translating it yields CASSLRGRVAGINEQFF.